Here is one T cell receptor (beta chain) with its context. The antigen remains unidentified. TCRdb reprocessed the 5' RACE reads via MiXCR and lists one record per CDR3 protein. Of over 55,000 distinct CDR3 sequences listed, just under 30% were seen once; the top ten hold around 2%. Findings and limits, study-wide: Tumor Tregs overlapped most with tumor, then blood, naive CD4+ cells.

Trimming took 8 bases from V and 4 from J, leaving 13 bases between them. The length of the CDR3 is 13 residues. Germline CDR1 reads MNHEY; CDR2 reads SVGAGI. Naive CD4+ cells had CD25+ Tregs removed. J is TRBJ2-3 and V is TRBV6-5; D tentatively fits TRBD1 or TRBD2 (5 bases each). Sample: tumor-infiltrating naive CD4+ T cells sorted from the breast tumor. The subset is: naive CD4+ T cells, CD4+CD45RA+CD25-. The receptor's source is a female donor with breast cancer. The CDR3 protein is CASPWGYPDTQYF. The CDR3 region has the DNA TGTGCCAGCCCCTGGGGGTACCCAGATACGCAGTATTTT.